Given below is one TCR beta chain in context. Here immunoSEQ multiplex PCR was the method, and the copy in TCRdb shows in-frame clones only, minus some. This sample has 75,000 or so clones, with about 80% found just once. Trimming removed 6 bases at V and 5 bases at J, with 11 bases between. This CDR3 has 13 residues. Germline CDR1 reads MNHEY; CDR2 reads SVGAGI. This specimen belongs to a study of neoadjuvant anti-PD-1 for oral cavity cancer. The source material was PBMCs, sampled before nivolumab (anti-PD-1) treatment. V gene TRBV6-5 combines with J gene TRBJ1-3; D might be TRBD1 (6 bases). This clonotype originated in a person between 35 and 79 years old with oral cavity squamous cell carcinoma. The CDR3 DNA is TGTGCCAGCAGCCAAGGGGACAGAAACACCATATATTTT. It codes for CASSQGDRNTIYF.